This T cell receptor (beta chain) was found in a study of blood T cell repertoires in COVID-19 (TCRdb year 2020). For the wider study: Samples from collaborators originated in the United States, Italy and Spain and spanned both the acute and convalescent phases of COVID-19. Samples came from the ongoing ImmuneRACE study (first 160 participants) plus 1,254 subjects from 6 global collaborators. The repertoires were made available in a free public database intended to serve as a resource for research on the immune response to SARS-CoV-2. The material from the prospective study consisted of cDNA or gDNA derived from T cells, B-cell-depleted T cells, or PBMCs. Where available, HLA class I and class II types were obtained from metadata supplied by the sample provider rather than from assay-based typing. Sample metadata almost always included a de-identified subject ID, COVID-19 status, age in years and sex. The dataset comprised deeply sampled blood TCRbeta repertoires from subjects exposed to, actively infected with, or recovered from COVID-19. What the research found in general, with its limitations: The amount of clinical and demographic metadata varied by source and participant and was provided uncurated.

This clone was observed once. Its antigen is unknown. The record has no base qualities; no much larger clone is one base away. TCRbeta CDR3 regions were amplified from genomic DNA by means of the immunoSEQ Assay, a bias-controlled multiplex PCR. In the original analysis: The number of nucleated cells in each sample was estimated by amplification of reference gene primers within the assay. Sequence reads were collapsed and filtered to measure the absolute abundance of every unique TCRbeta CDR3 rearrangement. For each sample, productive Simpson clonality was calculated as the square root of Simpson's diversity index over productive rearrangements. The clones in this table, taken by TCRdb from immuneACCESS, are in-frame only. Not every clone is retained; where verified, under half of the shortfall comes from an unresolved V gene, and the cause of the rest is unknown. That table furnishes V, J and clone size, whereas the DNA furnished D and trimming. The sample profile shows some 320,000 clones; over 85% of them were found once. The top ten hold around 10% of the sample.

At one collaborating source in Seattle, patients were enrolled during active infection and were followed longitudinally through the course of disease. The collaborating institutions used their own protocols to collect whole blood in K2EDTA tubes. For TCRbeta analysis, collaborators shipped samples in one of three forms: frozen whole blood, isolated PBMCs, or DNA extracted from either of those sample types. Taken from cysteine to phenylalanine, the CDR3 has 13 residues. Solely the CDR3 DNA is kept, with 39 bases framed from the first base. V loses 3 bases at its end and J loses 10 bases; junction bases beyond the gene matches: 6.

Sequenced: peripheral blood. The sequence joins TRBV12-3 or TRBV12-4 to TRBJ1-2; 9 central bases correspond to TRBD1. This TCR derives from a woman aged 30 to 39 with COVID-19, enrolled during active disease. The CDR3 region has the sequence CASSLGQGIFYTF. The DNA reads TGTGCCAGCAGTTTGGGACAGGGAATCTTCTACACCTTC.